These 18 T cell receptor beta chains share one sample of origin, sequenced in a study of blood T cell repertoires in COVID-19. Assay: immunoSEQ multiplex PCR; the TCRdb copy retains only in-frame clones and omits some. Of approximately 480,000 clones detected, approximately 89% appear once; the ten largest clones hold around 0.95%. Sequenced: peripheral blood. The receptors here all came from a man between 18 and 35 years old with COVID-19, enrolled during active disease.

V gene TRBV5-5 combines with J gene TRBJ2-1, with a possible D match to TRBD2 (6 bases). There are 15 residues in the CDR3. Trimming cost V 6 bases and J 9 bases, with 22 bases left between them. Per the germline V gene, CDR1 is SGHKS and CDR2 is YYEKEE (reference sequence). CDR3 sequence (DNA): TGTGCCAGCACCTTAAAACTGGTGATGGGGGGTGAGCAGTTCTTC. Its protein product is CASTLKLVMGGEQFF.

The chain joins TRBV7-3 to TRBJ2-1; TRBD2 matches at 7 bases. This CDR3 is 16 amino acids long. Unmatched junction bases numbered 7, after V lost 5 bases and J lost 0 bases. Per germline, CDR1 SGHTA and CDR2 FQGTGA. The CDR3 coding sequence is TGTGCCAGCAGCCGTAGCGGGCCTAGCTCCTACAATGAGCAGTTCTTC. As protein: CASSRSGPSSYNEQFF. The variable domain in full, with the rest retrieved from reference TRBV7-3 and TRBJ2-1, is GAGVSQTPSNKVTEKGKYVELRCDPISGHTALYWYRQSLGQGPEFLIYFQGTGAADDSGLPNDRFFAVRPEGSVSTLKIQRTERGDSAVYLCASSRSGPSSYNEQFFGPGTRLTVL.

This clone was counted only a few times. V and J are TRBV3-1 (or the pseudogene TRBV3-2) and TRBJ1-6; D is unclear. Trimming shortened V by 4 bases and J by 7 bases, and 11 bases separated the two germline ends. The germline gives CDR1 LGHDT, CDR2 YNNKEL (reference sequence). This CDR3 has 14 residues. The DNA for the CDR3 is TGTGCCAGCAGCCGTCCGGGAGAGAATTCACCCCTCCACTTT. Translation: CASSRPGENSPLHF.

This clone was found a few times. The CDR3 nucleotides read TGTGCCAGCAGCCCCCCTGGCAGGGTGAACACTGAAGCTTTCTTT. Its protein is CASSPPGRVNTEAFF. This rearrangement joins TRBV7-2 to TRBJ1-1; D perhaps matches TRBD1 (5 bases). Germline V lookup: CDR1 SGHTA, CDR2 FQGNSA. CDR3 size: 15 residues. V gave up 5 bases and J gave up 0 bases, with 13 bases separating them.

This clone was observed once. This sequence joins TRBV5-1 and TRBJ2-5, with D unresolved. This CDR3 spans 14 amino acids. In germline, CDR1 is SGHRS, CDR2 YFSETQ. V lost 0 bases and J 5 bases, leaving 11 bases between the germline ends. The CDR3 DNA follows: TGCGCCAGCAGCTTGGCTGGCCCCGGGGAGACCCAGTACTTC. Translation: CASSLAGPGETQYF.

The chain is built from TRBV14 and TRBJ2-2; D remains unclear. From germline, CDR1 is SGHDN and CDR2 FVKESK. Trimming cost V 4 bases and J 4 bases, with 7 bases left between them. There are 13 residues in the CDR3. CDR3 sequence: CASSPHSTGELFF. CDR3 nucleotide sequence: TGTGCCAGCAGCCCTCACAGCACCGGGGAGCTGTTTTTT. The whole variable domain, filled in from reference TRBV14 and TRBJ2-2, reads EAGVTQFPSHSVIEKGQTVTLRCDPISGHDNLYWYRRVMGKEIKFLLHFVKESKQDESGMPNNRFLAERTGGTYSTLKVQPAELEDSGVYFCASSPHSTGELFFGEGSRLTVL.

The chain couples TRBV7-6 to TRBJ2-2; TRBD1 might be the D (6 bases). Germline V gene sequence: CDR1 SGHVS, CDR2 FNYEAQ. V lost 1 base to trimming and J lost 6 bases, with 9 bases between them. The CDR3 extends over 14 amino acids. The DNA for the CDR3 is TGTGCCAGCAGCTTAGAGGGGGTGGCCGGGGAGCTGTTTTTT. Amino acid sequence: CASSLEGVAGELFF.

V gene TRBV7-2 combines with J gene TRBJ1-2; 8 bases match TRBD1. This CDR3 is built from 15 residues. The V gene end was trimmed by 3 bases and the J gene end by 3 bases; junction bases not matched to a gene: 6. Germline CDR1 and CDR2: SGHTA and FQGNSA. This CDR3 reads CASSFSGTGYYGYTF. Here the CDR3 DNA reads TGTGCCAGCAGCTTTTCCGGGACAGGATACTATGGCTACACCTTC.

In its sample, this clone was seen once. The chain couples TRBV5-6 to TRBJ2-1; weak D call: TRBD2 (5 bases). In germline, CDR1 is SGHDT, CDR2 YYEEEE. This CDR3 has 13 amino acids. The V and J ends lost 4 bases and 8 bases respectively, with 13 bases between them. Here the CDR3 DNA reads TGTGCCAGCAGCCCCTACTCCGGGGATGAGCAGTTCTTC. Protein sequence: CASSPYSGDEQFF.

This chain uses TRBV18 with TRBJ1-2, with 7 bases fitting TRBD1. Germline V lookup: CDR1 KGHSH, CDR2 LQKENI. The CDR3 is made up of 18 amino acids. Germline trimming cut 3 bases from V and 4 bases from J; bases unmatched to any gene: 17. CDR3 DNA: TGTGCCAGCTCACCCCAACCTTCGACAGGGAGGACACCCTATGGCTACACCTTC. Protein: CASSPQPSTGRTPYGYTF.

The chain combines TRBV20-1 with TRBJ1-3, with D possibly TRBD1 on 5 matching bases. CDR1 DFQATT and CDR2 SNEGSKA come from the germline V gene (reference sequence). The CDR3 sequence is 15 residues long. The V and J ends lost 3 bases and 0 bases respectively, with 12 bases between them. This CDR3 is CSASRGTLSGNTIYF. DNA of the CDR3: TGCAGTGCTAGTCGCGGGACCCTCTCTGGAAACACCATATATTTT.

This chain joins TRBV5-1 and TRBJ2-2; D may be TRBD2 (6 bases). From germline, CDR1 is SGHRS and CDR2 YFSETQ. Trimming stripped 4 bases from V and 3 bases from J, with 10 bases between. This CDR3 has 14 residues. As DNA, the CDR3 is TGCGCCAGCAGCGTGACGGGGGACACCGGGGAGCTGTTTTTT. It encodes CASSVTGDTGELFF.

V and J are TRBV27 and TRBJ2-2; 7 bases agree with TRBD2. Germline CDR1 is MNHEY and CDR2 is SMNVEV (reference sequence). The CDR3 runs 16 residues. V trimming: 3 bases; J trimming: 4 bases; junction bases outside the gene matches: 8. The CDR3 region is CASSLKWRGSTGELFF. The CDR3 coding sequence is TGTGCCAGCAGTTTGAAGTGGCGGGGGAGCACCGGGGAGCTGTTTTTT.

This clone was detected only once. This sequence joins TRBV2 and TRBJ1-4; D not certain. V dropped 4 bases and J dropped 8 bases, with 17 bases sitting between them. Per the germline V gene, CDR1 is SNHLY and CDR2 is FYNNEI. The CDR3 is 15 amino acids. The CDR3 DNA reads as TGTGCCAGCAGTGTACTACCTCTAGGAGGGGAAAAACTGTTTTTT. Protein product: CASSVLPLGGEKLFF. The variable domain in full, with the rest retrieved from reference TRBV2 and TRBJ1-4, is EPEVTQTPSHQVTQMGQEVILRCVPISNHLYFYWYRQILGQKVEFLVSFYNNEISEKSEIFDDQFSVERPDGSNFTLKIRSTKLEDSAMYFCASSVLPLGGEKLFFGSGTQLSVL.

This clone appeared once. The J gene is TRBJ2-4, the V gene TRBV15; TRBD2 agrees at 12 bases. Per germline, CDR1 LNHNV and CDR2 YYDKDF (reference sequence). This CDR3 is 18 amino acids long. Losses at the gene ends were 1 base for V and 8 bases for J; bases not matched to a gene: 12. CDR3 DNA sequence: TGTGCCACCAGCAGAGCAAAGTGGACTAGCGGGATTGTGTACATTCAGTACTTC. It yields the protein CATSRAKWTSGIVYIQYF.

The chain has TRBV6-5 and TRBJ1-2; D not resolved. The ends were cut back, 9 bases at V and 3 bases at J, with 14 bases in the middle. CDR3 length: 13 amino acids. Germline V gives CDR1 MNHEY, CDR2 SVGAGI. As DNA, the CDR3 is TGTGCCAGTAAGGACTCATCCTACTATGGCTACACCTTC. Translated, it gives CASKDSSYYGYTF.

The CDR3 here is CASSRNPETSGRIYEQYF. In nucleotides, the CDR3 is TGCGCCAGCAGCCGGAACCCGGAGACTAGCGGGAGGATCTACGAGCAGTACTTC. The chain links TRBV4-1 to TRBJ2-7; TRBD2 agrees at 13 bases. The junction had 12 bases not matched to a gene; V was cut back by 4 bases and J by 3 bases. Germline assignment: CDR1 MGHRA and CDR2 YSYEKL. This CDR3 has 18 residues.

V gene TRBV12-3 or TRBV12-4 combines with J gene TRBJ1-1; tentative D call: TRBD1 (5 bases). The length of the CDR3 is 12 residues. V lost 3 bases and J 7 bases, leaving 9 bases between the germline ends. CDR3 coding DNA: TGTGCCAGCAGTTTCTCGGGGGTTGAAGCTTTCTTT. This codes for CASSFSGVEAFF.